The rows below give T cell receptor beta chains drawn from one sample of a study of T cells in Graves' hyperthyroidism and ophthalmopathy. From the multiplex PCR reads, TCRdb called clonotypes with MiXCR, one entry per CDR3 protein. Among about 610,000 distinct CDR3 sequences listed, about a sixth were seen once. Material for sequencing was blood. These receptors all stem from a woman between 40 and 55 years old with Graves' ophthalmopathy. Each CDR3 is given with its conserved first and last residue. The D gene is left open where the match is weak. Clone size, where shown, is once, few, many, or a class for clones that have expanded.

j_call v_call d_call clone_size cdr3_nt cdr3_aa
TRBJ2-5 TRBV15 TRBD1 . TGTGCCACCAGCAGAGATGTGACAGGGGCAGAGACCCAGTACTTC CATSRDVTGAETQYF
TRBJ1-2 TRBV20-1 . many TGCAGTGCTAGAGAACGTGGAGCTAACTATGGCTACACCTTC CSARERGANYGYTF
TRBJ1-5 TRBV10-3 . . TGTGCCATCAGTGGGGGGCAGGCCAATCAGCCCCAGCATTTT CAISGGQANQPQHF
TRBJ2-1 TRBV20-1 TRBD2 few TGCAGTGCAGCGACGGGACTAGCATTGGGTGAGCAGTTCTTC CSAATGLALGEQFF
TRBJ2-1 TRBV6-1 TRBD2 many TGTGCCAGCAGTTTTTCGCGGGAGGGCAATGAGCAGTTCTTC CASSFSREGNEQFF
TRBJ2-2 TRBV18 TRBD1 few TGTGCCAGCTCACCACTAAGGACAGGGGAATCCACCGGGGAGCTGTTTTTT CASSPLRTGESTGELFF
TRBJ2-7 TRBV20-1 . . TGCAGTGCTAGAGTTCCGGGGGAAAGCTCCTACGAGCAGTACTTC CSARVPGESSYEQYF
TRBJ2-3 TRBV7-3 TRBD2 few TGTGCCAGCACCCCCGGCGGGGGGCCGGCAGATACGCAGTATTTT CASTPGGGPADTQYF
TRBJ2-1 TRBV6-2/TRBV6-3 . . TGTGCCAGCATCAACCGGGAAGGAGGTCGGTATGAGCAGTTCTTC CASINREGGRYEQFF
TRBJ2-7 TRBV20-1 TRBD2 many TGCAGTGCTGTTAGCGGGAGCGATTACGAGCAGTACTTC CSAVSGSDYEQYF
TRBJ1-4 TRBV20-1 . . TGCAGTGCTAGTGGGGACGGTGAAAAACTGTTTTTT CSASGDGEKLFF
TRBJ2-3 TRBV6-2/TRBV6-3 . few TGTGCCAGCAGTTACCGTCCAACAGATACGCAGTATTTT CASSYRPTDTQYF
TRBJ2-2 TRBV6-1 TRBD1 . TGTGCCATCTCCCCCAGGGGGAGCACCGGGGAGCTGTTTTTT CAISPRGSTGELFF
TRBJ2-7 TRBV28 . many TGTGCCAGCAGTCTGACCTACACCTCCTACGAGCAGTACTTC CASSLTYTSYEQYF
TRBJ1-1 TRBV19 . . TGTGCCAGCACCTCTGGGTCCGTACCGGGGCCCACTGAAGCTTTCTTT CASTSGSVPGPTEAFF
TRBJ2-6 TRBV6-1 . few TGTGCCAGCATTGTCTCTGGGGCCAACGTCCTGACTTTC CASIVSGANVLTF
TRBJ1-2 TRBV20-1 . . TGCAGTGCTAGGGGCCCCTCAGGGGATGGCTACACCTTC CSARGPSGDGYTF
TRBJ2-1 TRBV12-3/TRBV12-4 . many TGTGCCAGCAGTCTGCAAGGCACCGGCTCCTACAATGAGCAGTTCTTC CASSLQGTGSYNEQFF
TRBJ2-7 TRBV6-1 TRBD1 . TGTGCCAGCAGAAAGGACAGGGACTACGAGCAGTACTTC CASRKDRDYEQYF
TRBJ1-2 TRBV18 . . TGTGCCAGCTCACCCCCGGGCGTCACTAACTATGGCTACACCTTC CASSPPGVTNYGYTF
TRBJ2-3 TRBV27 TRBD2 many TGTGCCAGCAGTCCGATAGCGGGGGGCTCAGATACGCAGTATTTT CASSPIAGGSDTQYF
TRBJ2-4 TRBV2 TRBD1 many TGTGCCACTAAAGGACAGGGTTTAGCCAAAAACATTCAGTACTTC CATKGQGLAKNIQYF
TRBJ1-1 TRBV7-3 . . TGTGCCAGCAGCTCCGACCACCTTTTTAGGGGCACTGAAGCTTTCTTT CASSSDHLFRGTEAFF
TRBJ2-1 TRBV19 TRBD2 few TGTGCCAGTAGTATGGGGGGGGAGAGCTACAATGAGCAGTTCTTC CASSMGGESYNEQFF
TRBJ1-5 TRBV5-1 . many TGCGCCAGCAGCTCAGGAGACAGTGGCGGCCAGCCCCAGCATTTT CASSSGDSGGQPQHF
TRBJ1-6 TRBV7-2 . . TGTGCCAGCAGGACAGGAGCTAATTCACCCCTCCACTTT CASRTGANSPLHF
TRBJ2-2 TRBV3-1 . . TGTGCCAGCAGACCGAAACAGGTTCTGTTTTTT CASRPKQVLFF
TRBJ1-5 TRBV19 . . TGTGCCAGTAGACCATGGTCCTGGAATCAGCCCCAGCATTTT CASRPWSWNQPQHF
TRBJ2-1 TRBV30 . many TGTGCCTGGAGCACTGGACAGACTGACTACAATGAGCAGTTCTTC CAWSTGQTDYNEQFF
TRBJ2-7 TRBV7-2 . many TGTGCCAGCAGCTTTGTTGAGGCTTCCTACGAGCAGTACTTC CASSFVEASYEQYF
TRBJ1-1 TRBV11-2 . many TGTGCCAGCAGCTTAGGAACCTACAGGGACGCTGAAGCTTTCTTT CASSLGTYRDAEAFF
TRBJ1-2 TRBV7-9 TRBD1 . TGTGCCAGCAGCTTAACCCAGCCCGGACAGGGGATTTATGGCTACACCTTC CASSLTQPGQGIYGYTF
TRBJ2-5 TRBV10-2 TRBD2 . TGCGCCAGCACCTCCGGGAGGCGGGAGGGGGTGGAGACCCAGTACTTC CASTSGRREGVETQYF
TRBJ2-1 TRBV6-1 . . TGTGCCAGCAGTCAAAAGGGAGAATACAATGAGCAGTTCTTC CASSQKGEYNEQFF
TRBJ1-1 TRBV7-8 TRBD1 few TGTGCCAGCAGCGGGAGGGACAGGGGGCATTTAAACACTGAAGCTTTCTTT CASSGRDRGHLNTEAFF
TRBJ1-1 TRBV20-1 . many TGCAGTGCCTATGAGAAGAACACTGAAGCTTTCTTT CSAYEKNTEAFF
TRBJ2-6 TRBV7-9 . . TGTGCCAGCAGCTTAGGGGATGGTAATAGGTTCGTCGTCCTGACTTTC CASSLGDGNRFVVLTF
TRBJ2-5 TRBV5-1 TRBD1 . TGCGCCAGCAGCTTGGGTAGAGGGGGCTTAGAGACCCAGTACTTC CASSLGRGGLETQYF
TRBJ1-1 TRBV7-9 . many TGTGCCAGCAGCTGGAGCAGGGGCGGGGGAAAAGCTTTCTTT CASSWSRGGGKAFF
TRBJ1-2 TRBV27 . . TGTGCCAGCAGTTTAAGTCCTCGGGACCTGCGAAACTATGGCTACACCTTC CASSLSPRDLRNYGYTF
TRBJ2-5 TRBV29-1 TRBD1 few TGCAGCGTTTCCTCCGGGACAGGGCAAGAGACCCAGTACTTC CSVSSGTGQETQYF
TRBJ2-1 TRBV7-2 TRBD2 . TGTGCCAGCAGCGTCACTAGCGGGGGGTTGTACAATGAGCAGTTCTTC CASSVTSGGLYNEQFF
TRBJ2-3 TRBV2 TRBD2 many TGCGCCAGCAGGAGGCTAGCGGACAGCACAGATACGCAGTATTTT CASRRLADSTDTQYF
TRBJ1-5 TRBV28 . few TGTGCCAGCAGCAACAACCCCCGGGTCCAGCATTTT CASSNNPRVQHF
TRBJ1-6 TRBV7-9 TRBD1 . TGTGCCAGCAGCTTAGATCTGACAGGGAATAATTCACCCCTCCACTTT CASSLDLTGNNSPLHF
TRBJ2-7 TRBV2 . . TGTGCCAGCAGAAGCACGAAGGCCCTCTACGAGCAGTACTTC CASRSTKALYEQYF
TRBJ2-4 TRBV18 . . TGTGCCAGCTCACCACCGGGGTCCAAAAACATTCAGTACTTC CASSPPGSKNIQYF
TRBJ1-2 TRBV3-1 . many TGTGCCAGCAGCCAAGGACAGGCCTCCTATGGCTACACCTTC CASSQGQASYGYTF
TRBJ2-3 TRBV19 TRBD2 many TGTGCCAGTAGTATCCGGGAGGCTAGCACAGATACGCAGTATTTT CASSIREASTDTQYF
TRBJ1-4 TRBV7-9 . . TGTGCCAGCAGCTTAGATAGGGGACCAACTAATGAAAAACTGTTTTTT CASSLDRGPTNEKLFF
TRBJ1-1 TRBV11-2 TRBD1 many TGTGCCAGCAGCGCGTCAGGGGGCACTGAAGCTTTCTTT CASSASGGTEAFF
TRBJ2-2 TRBV9 . . TGTGCCAGCAGCGTACAGGGGCGGAGTGGCACCGGGGAGCTGTTTTTT CASSVQGRSGTGELFF
TRBJ2-5 TRBV12-5 . . TGTGCTAGTGGTTTGTGGTCCAAGGGGACCCAGTACTTC CASGLWSKGTQYF
TRBJ2-7 TRBV7-8 . many TGTGCCAGCAGCTTCGGGGCTAGCGAGGGTTACGAGCAGTACTTC CASSFGASEGYEQYF
TRBJ2-4 TRBV29-1 TRBD1 . TGCAGCGTCGTGACAGGGGCCAAAAACATTCAGTACTTC CSVVTGAKNIQYF